What follows are 31 T cell receptor beta chains derived from one specimen sequenced in a study of blood T cell dynamics during melanoma immunotherapy. Here immunoSEQ multiplex PCR was the method, and the copy in TCRdb shows in-frame clones only, minus some. The sample lists about 11,000 clones, more than 70% occurring once. Time point: week 3, after first cycle of checkpoint inhibitor. The sequencing here drew on blood, taken from a patient treated with checkpoint blockade. The receptors were sampled from a human donor with melanoma.

V and J are TRBV7-9 and TRBJ1-5; D is unresolved. With 3 bases removed from V and 7 bases from J, the gap between germline ends came to 7 bases. The CDR3 has 12 amino acids. Germline-derived CDR1 and CDR2 are SEHNR and FQNEAQ (reference sequence). CDR3: CASSLQQQPQHF. CDR3 sequence (DNA): TGTGCCAGCAGCTTGCAACAGCAGCCCCAGCATTTT.

The chain recombines TRBV30 with TRBJ1-1, with a tentative D call TRBD1 (5 bases). The CDR3 length is 14 residues. V lost 0 bases to trimming and J lost 4 bases, with 12 bases between them. Per germline, CDR1 GTSNPN and CDR2 SVGIG (reference sequence). The CDR3 DNA reads TGTGCCTGGAGTGTGGGGGTACTGGGCACTGAAGCTTTCTTT. This sequence encodes CAWSVGVLGTEAFF. Full variable domain (remainder filled in from reference TRBV30 and TRBJ1-1): SQTIHQWPATLVQPVGSPLSLECTVEGTSNPNLYWYRQAAGRGLQLLFYSVGIGQISSEVPQNLSASRPQDRQFILSSKKLLLSDSGFYLCAWSVGVLGTEAFFGQGTRLTVV.

The chain carries TRBV19 and TRBJ2-2; 12 nucleotides align to TRBD1. Germline loops: CDR1 LNHDA, CDR2 SQIVND (reference sequence). Losses at the gene ends were 7 bases for V and 3 bases for J; bases not matched to a gene: 6. This CDR3 region has 16 residues. CDR3: CASMGQGAGDTGELFF. The CDR3 DNA reads TGTGCCAGTATGGGACAGGGGGCAGGGGACACCGGGGAGCTGTTTTTT.

This clone turned up a few times. CDR3 in amino acids: CAWSVGTGGNQPQHF. CDR3 nucleotide sequence: TGTGCCTGGAGTGTAGGGACAGGTGGCAATCAGCCCCAGCATTTT. The V gene is TRBV30, the J gene TRBJ1-5; TRBD1 matches at 8 bases. The ends lost 0 bases at V and 2 bases at J; junction bases unmatched: 3. The CDR3 sequence is 15 residues long. Germline lookup yields CDR1 GTSNPN and CDR2 SVGIG (reference sequence).

V and J are TRBV10-3 and TRBJ1-1; no definite D call. With 3 bases removed from V and 2 bases from J, the gap between germline ends came to 7 bases. Germline V gene sequence: CDR1 ENHRY, CDR2 SYGVKD. The CDR3 is 13 residues long. The CDR3 DNA reads TGTGCCATCAGTGAACAGACCAACACTGAAGCTTTCTTT. Translating it yields CAISEQTNTEAFF.

The V and J genes are TRBV11-3 and TRBJ2-1, with D perhaps matching TRBD1 (5 bases). The CDR3 length is 15 residues. Per germline, CDR1 SGHNT and CDR2 YENEEA. V was trimmed by 1 base and J by 8 bases, leaving 15 bases between them. As DNA, the CDR3 is TGTGCCAGCAGCTTAGGTTTAGGGGTTCTGGATGAGCAGTTCTTC. Protein product: CASSLGLGVLDEQFF. Combining the CDR3 with reference TRBV11-3 and TRBJ2-1 gives the whole variable domain EAGVVQSPRYKIIEKKQPVAFWCNPISGHNTLYWYLQNLGQGPELLIRYENEEAVDDSQLPKDRFSAERLKGVDSTLKIQPAELGDSAVYLCASSLGLGVLDEQFFGPGTRLTVL.

This clone was seen only once. The V call is TRBV19, the J call TRBJ2-7; D gene unclear. Germline V gene data show CDR1 as LNHDA and CDR2 as SQIVND (reference sequence). The CDR3 has 14 residues. V was shortened by 7 bases and J by 2 bases, with 15 bases between the two germline ends. In DNA form, the CDR3 reads TGTGCCAGTACTTCTTCACGTTGGGCCTACGAGCAGTACTTC. Its translation: CASTSSRWAYEQYF.

This clone appeared a few times. The rearrangement links TRBV7-7 to TRBJ1-6; D not resolved. CDR1 and CDR2 (germline): SSHAT, FNYEAQ (reference sequence). Trimming took off 1 base at V and 7 bases at J, with 11 bases between the two ends. This CDR3 contains 15 residues. The CDR3 loop reads CASSLERQVNSPLHF. The CDR3 DNA is TGTGCCAGCAGCTTAGAACGTCAGGTCAATTCACCCCTCCACTTT.

This chain uses TRBV18 with TRBJ1-2, with 8 bases matching TRBD1. Germline loops: CDR1 KGHSH, CDR2 LQKENI. CDR3 length: 15 residues. V was pared by 3 bases and J by 4 bases, with 7 bases of the junction left unmatched. CDR3 DNA: TGTGCCAGCTCACCGATAGGACAGGGAAGCTATGGCTACACCTTC. It specifies CASSPIGQGSYGYTF.

The J gene is TRBJ2-2, the V gene TRBV11-2; the D is unclear. CDR1 and CDR2 (germline): SGHAT, FQNNGV. The CDR3 has 14 amino acids. Trimming pared 5 bases from V and 6 bases from J, leaving 13 bases between. Here the CDR3 reads CASSRWSGSGELFF. The DNA of the CDR3 is TGTGCCAGCAGCCGATGGTCGGGCTCCGGGGAGCTGTTTTTT.

The chain employs TRBV5-1 and TRBJ1-2, with 7 nucleotides matching TRBD1. The J segment lost 6 bases and the V segment lost 2 bases, leaving 4 bases of the junction unmatched. CDR1 and CDR2 from the germline V gene are SGHRS and YFSETQ. This CDR3 spans 13 amino acids. CDR3 nucleotides: TGCGCCAGCAGCTTTGGACAGGAGAATGGCTACACCTTC. Its protein product is CASSFGQENGYTF.

This clone has only a few counts. The chain combines TRBV5-6 with TRBJ1-4, with TRBD1 identical over 11 bases. From germline, CDR1 is SGHDT and CDR2 YYEEEE. The ends lost 4 bases at V and 8 bases at J; junction bases unmatched: 4. The CDR3 sequence is 14 residues long. The CDR3 DNA sequence: TGTGCCAGCAGCCTGGGACAGGGGGTAGAAAAACTGTTTTTT. This gives the protein CASSLGQGVEKLFF.

The CDR3 DNA follows: TGTGCCAGCAGTCCGACAGGCCCAGATACGCAGTATTTT. It codes for CASSPTGPDTQYF. J is TRBJ2-3 and V is TRBV6-1; maybe TRBD1 (6 bases). The length of the CDR3 is 13 residues. V lost 5 bases, J lost 4 bases, and 10 bases lay in between. The germline CDR1 and CDR2 sequences are MNHNS and SASEGT.

V is TRBV7-2 and J is TRBJ2-1, with 8 bases matching TRBD2. The germline CDR1 and CDR2 sequences are SGHTA and FQGNSA. The junction had 5 bases not matched to a gene; V was cut back by 5 bases and J by 5 bases. The CDR3 runs 14 residues. The CDR3 DNA sequence: TGTGCCAGCAGCCGGGGACTAGGAAACAATGAGCAGTTCTTC. It encodes CASSRGLGNNEQFF.

V is TRBV5-4 and J is TRBJ1-1; D is possibly TRBD1 (5 bases). The CDR3 extends over 14 amino acids. From germline, CDR1 is SGHNT and CDR2 YYREEE (reference sequence). V was cut by 4 bases and J by 1 base, with 11 bases left in between. CDR3 protein: CASSRTGANTEAFF. The CDR3 coding sequence is TGTGCCAGCAGCCGAACAGGCGCGAACACTGAAGCTTTCTTT.

The chain recombines TRBV7-2 with TRBJ1-5, with a possible D match to TRBD1 (6 bases). This CDR3 region has 16 residues. The V end lost 5 bases, the J end lost 3 bases, and 17 bases lay between the germline ends. Germline CDR1 and CDR2: SGHTA and FQGNSA. This CDR3 reads CASSTRTVGANQPQHF. CDR3 nucleotide sequence: TGTGCCAGCAGCACCCGGACAGTGGGGGCCAATCAGCCCCAGCATTTT.

Only one count was recorded for this clone. V usage is TRBV2 and J usage is TRBJ2-3; perhaps TRBD2 as D (5 bases). V was clipped by 7 bases and J by 0 bases, with 14 bases between them. The germline V gene has CDR1 SNHLY and CDR2 FYNNEI. This CDR3 is 15 amino acids long. The CDR3 nucleotides read TGTGCCAGCAAAGAACAGCGGCCTAGCACAGATACGCAGTATTTT. Protein: CASKEQRPSTDTQYF.

The chain couples TRBV7-2 to TRBJ1-2, with no clear D. Trimming shortened V by 1 base and J by 3 bases, and 6 bases separated the two germline ends. The germline gives CDR1 SGHTA, CDR2 FQGNSA. This CDR3 contains 13 residues. CDR3 bases: TGTGCCAGCAGCTTAGGGACGGACTATGGCTACACCTTC. Its translation: CASSLGTDYGYTF.

The CDR3 loop reads CASSETLDSYGYTF. CDR3 in DNA: TGTGCCAGCAGTGAAACGCTGGATAGCTATGGCTACACCTTC. The V gene is TRBV6-1, the J gene TRBJ1-2; D is undetermined. The V gene's germline CDR1 is MNHNS and CDR2 SASEGT. The V and J ends lost 2 bases and 4 bases respectively, with 11 bases between them. This CDR3 has 14 amino acids.

This chain joins TRBV14 and TRBJ2-3; D assignment may be TRBD1 or TRBD2 (6 bases each). The V gene's germline CDR1 is SGHDN and CDR2 FVKESK. Trimming stripped 1 base from V and 5 bases from J, with 13 bases between. This CDR3 has 15 residues. The CDR3 DNA follows: TGTGCCAGCAGCCAAGGGGGGGCGTTGGAAGATACGCAGTATTTT. Translated: CASSQGGALEDTQYF. Full variable domain (missing parts from reference TRBV14 and TRBJ2-3): EAGVTQFPSHSVIEKGQTVTLRCDPISGHDNLYWYRRVMGKEIKFLLHFVKESKQDESGMPNNRFLAERTGGTYSTLKVQPAELEDSGVYFCASSQGGALEDTQYFGPGTRLTVL.

The V gene is TRBV2, the J gene TRBJ1-5; D gene unclear. CDR3 length: 15 amino acids. Germline V gives CDR1 SNHLY, CDR2 FYNNEI. Trimming cost V 3 bases and J 0 bases, with 9 bases left between them. CDR3 coding DNA: TGTGCCAGCAGTGATCAAGGGTATAGCAATCAGCCCCAGCATTTT. It is translated as CASSDQGYSNQPQHF.

The rearrangement uses TRBV19 and TRBJ1-5; 8 bases are a match to TRBD1. The CDR3 is 15 residues long. Germline CDR1 is LNHDA and CDR2 is SQIVND (reference sequence). J was trimmed by 4 bases and V by 7 bases; bases with no gene match: 9. Written as DNA, the CDR3 is TGTGCCAGTAAAGGACAGGGAGCCAGTAATCAGCCCCAGCATTTT. This sequence encodes CASKGQGASNQPQHF.

This clone has a handful of counts. CDR3 nucleotides: TGTGCCAGCTCACCTCGGACTAGCGGAGCGTACGAGCAGTACTTC. Amino acids: CASSPRTSGAYEQYF. The J gene is TRBJ2-7, the V gene TRBV18; 10 bases are shared with TRBD2. The CDR3 spans 15 residues. V was pared by 3 bases and J by 4 bases, with 6 bases of the junction left unmatched. The germline V gene encodes CDR1 KGHSH and CDR2 LQKENI.

This chain uses TRBV6-5 with TRBJ2-7, with D uncertain. The V gene's germline CDR1 is MNHEY and CDR2 SVGAGI. This CDR3 has 14 amino acids. Trimming removed 4 bases at V and 7 bases at J, with 17 bases between. CDR3 protein: CASSFETGRSEQYF. DNA of the CDR3: TGTGCCAGCAGTTTTGAGACTGGGCGGAGTGAGCAGTACTTC.

The chain carries TRBV7-3 and TRBJ2-7; no definite D call. The germline gives CDR1 SGHTA, CDR2 FQGTGA. This CDR3 is 14 amino acids long. V dropped 2 bases and J dropped 6 bases, with 14 bases sitting between them. As DNA, the CDR3 is TGTGCCAGCAGCTTAGCCGGCAATTCCGGCGAGCAGTACTTC. Translation: CASSLAGNSGEQYF. The full variable domain, rest sourced from reference TRBV7-3 and TRBJ2-7, is GAGVSQTPSNKVTEKGKYVELRCDPISGHTALYWYRQSLGQGPEFLIYFQGTGAADDSGLPNDRFFAVRPEGSVSTLKIQRTERGDSAVYLCASSLAGNSGEQYFGPGTRLTVT.

The chain combines TRBV7-3 with TRBJ1-2, with 9 bases identical to TRBD1. The CDR3 extends over 15 amino acids. Germline V gene data show CDR1 as SGHTA and CDR2 as FQGTGA. V shed 6 bases and J 3 bases; nucleotides not matched to a gene: 8. CDR3 sequence reads: CASSQQGAPYYGYTF. The CDR3 DNA reads TGTGCCAGCAGTCAACAGGGGGCGCCGTACTATGGCTACACCTTC.

The rearrangement uses TRBV30 and TRBJ2-1; 9 bases are a match to TRBD2. Germline CDR1 is GTSNPN and CDR2 is SVGIG (reference sequence). Trimming took 0 bases from V and 4 from J; bases not matched to a gene: 7. The CDR3 spans 16 residues. CDR3 amino acids: CAWSVRLAGRYNEQFF. In DNA form, the CDR3 reads TGTGCCTGGAGTGTAAGGCTAGCGGGAAGGTACAATGAGCAGTTCTTC.

This clone was seen just once. This chain links TRBV5-4 with TRBJ2-5, with D possibly being TRBD1 (5 bases). The CDR3 totals 13 residues. Trimming took 0 bases from V and 5 from J, leaving 8 bases between them. Per germline, CDR1 SGHNT and CDR2 YYREEE (reference sequence). CDR3 in DNA: TGTGCCAGCAGCTTGGAGGGGTGGGAGACCCAGTACTTC. It translates to CASSLEGWETQYF.

The CDR3 region is CASIQVPVGVRTEAFF. In DNA form, the CDR3 reads TGTGCCAGCATCCAGGTCCCGGTCGGGGTTCGCACTGAAGCTTTCTTT. The genes are TRBV7-2 and TRBJ1-1; no definite D call. V was cut by 7 bases and J by 4 bases, with 22 bases left in between. Germline values: CDR1 SGHTA, CDR2 FQGNSA. This CDR3 region has 16 residues.

This rearrangement joins TRBV5-1 to TRBJ2-1, with 8 positions matching TRBD1. Unmatched junction bases numbered 6, after V lost 5 bases and J lost 5 bases. Germline values: CDR1 SGHRS, CDR2 YFSETQ. This CDR3 has 14 amino acids. The CDR3 sequence: CASSRDRRDNEQFF. As DNA, the CDR3 is TGCGCCAGCAGTCGGGACAGGAGGGACAATGAGCAGTTCTTC.

The chain combines TRBV30 with TRBJ1-1, with TRBD1 identical over 7 bases. The J segment lost 8 bases and the V segment lost 2 bases, leaving 5 bases of the junction unmatched. The CDR3 is made up of 12 amino acids. Germline V gene data show CDR1 as GTSNPN and CDR2 as SVGIG (reference sequence). The CDR3 protein is CAWSRQGYEAFF. Written as DNA, the CDR3 is TGTGCCTGGAGTCGACAGGGATACGAAGCTTTCTTT.